The sequence of this TCR beta chain was determined in a study of T-cell reconstitution after alpha-beta-depleted transplantation in children (TCRdb year 2016). In terms of the full investigation: T-cell immune reconstitution after TCRalphabeta/CD19-depleted allogeneic hematopoietic cell transplantation in children was quantitatively tracked in the study by means of TCR repertoire profiling.

Library method: PCR. The reads were generated on an Illumina HiSeq 2500. TCR library preparation used molecular barcoding, with unique molecular identifiers applied to normalize quantification of the TCRbeta repertoire. TCRdb cleaned the public reads at Q25 with fastp, built clones with MiXCR and kept in-frame beta chains. One record per CDR3 amino acid sequence lists the most common genes and DNA. Recorded for this sample are around 480,000 distinct CDR3 sequences; approximately 29% of them occurred a single time. Clones ranked in the top ten supply less than 2.5% of the sample. CDR1 and CDR2 are drawn from the germline V gene: SGHRS, YFSETQ. Trimming removed 4 bases from V and 1 base from J; the gene matches leave 5 bases unexplained. The CDR3 runs 15 residues from the cysteine to the phenylalanine. Left in the record is the CDR3 DNA by itself, 45 bases read in frame from the first base. This clonotype was seen a few times. The antigen it recognizes is unknown. The record has no base qualities; no much larger clone is one base away.

This clonotype was obtained from a human donor who donated a stem cell graft to a child with aplastic anemia. Sequencing was performed on PBMCs from the stem cell graft donor, taken from the stem cell graft. The V gene is TRBV5-1 and the J gene is TRBJ1-1, with 9 bases matching TRBD1. The nucleotide sequence is given as TGCGCCAGCAGCGCGGGACAGGGATCGAACACTGAAGCTTTCTTT. Translated, this is CASSAGQGSNTEAFF.